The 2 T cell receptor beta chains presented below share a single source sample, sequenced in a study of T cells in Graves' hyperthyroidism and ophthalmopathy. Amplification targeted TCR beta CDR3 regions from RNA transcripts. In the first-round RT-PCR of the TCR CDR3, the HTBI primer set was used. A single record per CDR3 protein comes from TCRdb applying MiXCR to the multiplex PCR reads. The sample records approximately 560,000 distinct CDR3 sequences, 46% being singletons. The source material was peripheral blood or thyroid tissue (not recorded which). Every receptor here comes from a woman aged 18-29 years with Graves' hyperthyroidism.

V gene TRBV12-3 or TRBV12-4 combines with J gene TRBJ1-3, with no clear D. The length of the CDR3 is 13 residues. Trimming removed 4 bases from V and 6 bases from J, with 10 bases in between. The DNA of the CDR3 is TGTGCCAGCAGTTACGGCTCGGCAAACACCATATATTTT. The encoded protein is CASSYGSANTIYF.

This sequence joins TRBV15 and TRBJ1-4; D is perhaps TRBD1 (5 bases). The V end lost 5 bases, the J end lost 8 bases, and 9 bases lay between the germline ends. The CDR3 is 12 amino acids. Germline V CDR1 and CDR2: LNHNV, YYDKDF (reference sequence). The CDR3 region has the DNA TGTGCCACCAGCCCGCAGGGAGAAAAACTGTTTTTT. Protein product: CATSPQGEKLFF.